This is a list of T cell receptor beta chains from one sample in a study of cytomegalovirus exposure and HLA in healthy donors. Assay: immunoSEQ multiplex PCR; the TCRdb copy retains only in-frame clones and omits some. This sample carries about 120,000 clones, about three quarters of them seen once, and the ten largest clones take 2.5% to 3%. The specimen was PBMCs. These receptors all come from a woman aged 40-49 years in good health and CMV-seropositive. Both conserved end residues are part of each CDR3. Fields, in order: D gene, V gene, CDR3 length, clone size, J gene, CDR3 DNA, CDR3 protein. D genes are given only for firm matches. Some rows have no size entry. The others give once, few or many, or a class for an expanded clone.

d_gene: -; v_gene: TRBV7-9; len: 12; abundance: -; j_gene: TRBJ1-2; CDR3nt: TGTGCCAGCTTTCAGGCGATTTATGGCTACACCTTC; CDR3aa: CASFQAIYGYTF
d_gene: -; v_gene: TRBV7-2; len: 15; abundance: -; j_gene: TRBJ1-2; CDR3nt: TGTGCCAGCACCCTCCAGGGGACACGCAACAATGGCTACACCTTC; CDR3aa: CASTLQGTRNNGYTF
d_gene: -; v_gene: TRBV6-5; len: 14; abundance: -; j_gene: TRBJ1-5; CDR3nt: TGTGCCAGCAGTTACTCGACAGGAGCTCAGCCCCAGCATTTT; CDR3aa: CASSYSTGAQPQHF
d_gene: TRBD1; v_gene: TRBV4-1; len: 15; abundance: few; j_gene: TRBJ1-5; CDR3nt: TGCGCCAGCAGCCAGGCCGCCACAGGGGATCAGCCCCAGCATTTT; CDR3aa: CASSQAATGDQPQHF
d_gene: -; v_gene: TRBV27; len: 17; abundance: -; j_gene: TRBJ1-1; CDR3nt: TGTGCCAGCAGTTTTCTGGCAGGGGCCAGGACGAACACTGAAGCTTTCTTT; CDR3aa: CASSFLAGARTNTEAFF
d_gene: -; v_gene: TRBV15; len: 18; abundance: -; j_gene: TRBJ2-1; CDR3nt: TGTGCCACCAGCAGTCTTACCCGGGACTTTGCCTCCTACAATGAGCAGTTCTTC; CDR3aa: CATSSLTRDFASYNEQFF
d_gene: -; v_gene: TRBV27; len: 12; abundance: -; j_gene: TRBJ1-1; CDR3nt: TGTGCCACCCAAGGGGGGGGAACTGAAGCTTTCTTT; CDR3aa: CATQGGGTEAFF
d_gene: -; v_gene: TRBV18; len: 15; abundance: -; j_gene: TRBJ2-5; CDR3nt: TGTGCCAGCTCGGGCCGGGACACAAAACAAGAGACCCAGTACTTC; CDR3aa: CASSGRDTKQETQYF
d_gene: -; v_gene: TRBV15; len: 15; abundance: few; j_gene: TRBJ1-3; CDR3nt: TGTGCCACCAGCCCTCGCACAGGGTTTGGAAACACCATATATTTT; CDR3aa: CATSPRTGFGNTIYF
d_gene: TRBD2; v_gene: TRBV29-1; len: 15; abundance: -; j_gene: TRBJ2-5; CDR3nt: TGCAGCGCTCAGACTAGCGGGGGGGCCGCGGAGACCCAGTACTTC; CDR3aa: CSAQTSGGAAETQYF
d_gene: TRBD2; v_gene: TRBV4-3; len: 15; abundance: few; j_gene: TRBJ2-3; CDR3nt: TGCGCCAGCAGCCAAGAAGATCGGGAGGCAGATACGCAGTATTTT; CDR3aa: CASSQEDREADTQYF
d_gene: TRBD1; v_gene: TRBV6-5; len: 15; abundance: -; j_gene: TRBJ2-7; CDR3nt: TGTGCCAGCAGGCCGGCCCGGGACAGGGTACACGAGCAGTACTTC; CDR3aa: CASRPARDRVHEQYF
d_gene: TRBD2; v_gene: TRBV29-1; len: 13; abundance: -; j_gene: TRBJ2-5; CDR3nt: TGCAGCGTTGAAGCGGGGGGCCAAGAGACCCAGTACTTC; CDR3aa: CSVEAGGQETQYF
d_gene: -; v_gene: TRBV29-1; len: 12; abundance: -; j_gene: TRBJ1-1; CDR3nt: TGCAGCGCGGGGGGAGGGTACACTGAAGCTTTCTTT; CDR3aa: CSAGGGYTEAFF
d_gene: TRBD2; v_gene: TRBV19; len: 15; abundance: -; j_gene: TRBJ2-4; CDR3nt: TGTGCCAGTAGTACACTAGCGGACCCTGGGAACATTCAGTACTTC; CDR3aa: CASSTLADPGNIQYF
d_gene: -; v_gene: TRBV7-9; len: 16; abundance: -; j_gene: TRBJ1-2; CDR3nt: TGTGCCAGCAGCCCTATGCCAGGGATCTCTAACTATGGCTACACCTTC; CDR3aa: CASSPMPGISNYGYTF
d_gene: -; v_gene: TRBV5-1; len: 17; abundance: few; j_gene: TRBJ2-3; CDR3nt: TGCGCCAGCAGCAGAACTGCCTGGGGGGAAGGCACAGATACGCAGTATTTT; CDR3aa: CASSRTAWGEGTDTQYF
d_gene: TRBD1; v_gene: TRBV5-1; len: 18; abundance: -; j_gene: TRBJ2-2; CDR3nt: TGCGCCAGCAGCTTGATCACGGACAGGGGGCGCGACACCGGGGAGCTGTTTTTT; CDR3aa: CASSLITDRGRDTGELFF
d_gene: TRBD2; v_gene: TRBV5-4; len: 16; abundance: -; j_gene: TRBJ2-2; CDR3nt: TGTGCCAGCAGCCTCGGACTAGCGGGGGGTATCGGGGAGCTGTTTTTT; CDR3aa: CASSLGLAGGIGELFF
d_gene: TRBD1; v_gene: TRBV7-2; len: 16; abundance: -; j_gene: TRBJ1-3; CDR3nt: TGTGCCAGCAGCGCCGGGACAGTGATCTCTGGAAACACCATATATTTT; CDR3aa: CASSAGTVISGNTIYF
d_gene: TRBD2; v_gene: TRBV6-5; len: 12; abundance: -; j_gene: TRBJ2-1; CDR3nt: TGTGCCAGCAGCTCGGGGGGAACAGAGCAGTTCTTC; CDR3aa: CASSSGGTEQFF
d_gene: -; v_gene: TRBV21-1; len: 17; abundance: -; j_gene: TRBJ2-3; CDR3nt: TGTGCCAGCAGCAAAGGGGCCGGATCGGGGTGGGCAGATACGCAGTATTTT; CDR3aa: CASSKGAGSGWADTQYF
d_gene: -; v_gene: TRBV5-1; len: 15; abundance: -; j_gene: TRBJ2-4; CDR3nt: TGCGCCAGCAGCACAGGAGACCTAGCCAAAAACATTCAGTACTTC; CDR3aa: CASSTGDLAKNIQYF
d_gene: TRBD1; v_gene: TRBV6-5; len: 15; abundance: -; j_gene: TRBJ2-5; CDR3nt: TGTGCCAGCAGAGAGGCGGAAGGGGGCGGTGGGACCCAGTACTTC; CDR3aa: CASREAEGGGGTQYF
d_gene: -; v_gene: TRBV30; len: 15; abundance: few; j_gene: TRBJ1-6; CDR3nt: TGTGCCTGGAGTGTATTGGAGGGAGGTAATTCACCCCTCCACTTT; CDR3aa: CAWSVLEGGNSPLHF
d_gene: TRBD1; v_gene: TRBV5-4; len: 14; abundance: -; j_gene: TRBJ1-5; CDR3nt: TGTGCCACCCACTCAGGGGGCGCCGATCAGCCCCAGCATTTT; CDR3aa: CATHSGGADQPQHF
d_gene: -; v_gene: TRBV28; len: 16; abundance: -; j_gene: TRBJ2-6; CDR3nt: TGTGCCAGCAGTCCAGGGGCGAGGGCTGGGGCCAACGTCCTGACTTTC; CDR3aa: CASSPGARAGANVLTF
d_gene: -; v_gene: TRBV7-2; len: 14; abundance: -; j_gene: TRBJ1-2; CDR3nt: TGTGCCAGCAGCCGTCTCGCAGGGAACTATGGCTACACCTTC; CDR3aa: CASSRLAGNYGYTF
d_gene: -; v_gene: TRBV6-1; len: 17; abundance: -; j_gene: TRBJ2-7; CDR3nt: TGTGCCAGCAGTGAAACTTACAGGGCCCTTTATCTTTACGAGCAGTACTTC; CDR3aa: CASSETYRALYLYEQYF
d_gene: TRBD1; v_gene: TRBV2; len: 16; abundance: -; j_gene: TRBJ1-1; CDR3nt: TGTGCCAGCAGTGAATCACGGACAGGGTATGCCACTGAAGCTTTCTTT; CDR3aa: CASSESRTGYATEAFF
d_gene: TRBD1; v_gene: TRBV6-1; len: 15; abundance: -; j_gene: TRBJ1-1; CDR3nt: TGTGCTAGCAGTGCCCGGACAGGATCGAACACTGAAGCTTTCTTT; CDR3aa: CASSARTGSNTEAFF
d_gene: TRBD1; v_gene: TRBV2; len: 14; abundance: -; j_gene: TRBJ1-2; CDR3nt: TGTGCCAGCAGTGCGTACAGGGGGTTAGGTGGCTACACCTTC; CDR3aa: CASSAYRGLGGYTF
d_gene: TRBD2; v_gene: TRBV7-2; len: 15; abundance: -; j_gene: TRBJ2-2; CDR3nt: TGTGCCAGCAGCTTAGAGGCGGGAGGGGCCGGGGAGCTGTTTTTT; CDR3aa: CASSLEAGGAGELFF
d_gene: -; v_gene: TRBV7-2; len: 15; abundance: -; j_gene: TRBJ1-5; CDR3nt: TGTGCCAGCAGCTTAGTTGACAGTAGCAATCAGCCCCAGCATTTT; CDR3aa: CASSLVDSSNQPQHF
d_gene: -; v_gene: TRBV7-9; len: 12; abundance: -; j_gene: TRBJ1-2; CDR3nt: TGTGCCAGCAGCCCCCCAGGGGAGGGCTACACCTTC; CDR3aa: CASSPPGEGYTF
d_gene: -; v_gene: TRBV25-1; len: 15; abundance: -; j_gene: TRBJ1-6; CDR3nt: TGTGCCAGCAGCGAACCAGGTCCAGTCAATTCACCCCTCCACTTT; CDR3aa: CASSEPGPVNSPLHF
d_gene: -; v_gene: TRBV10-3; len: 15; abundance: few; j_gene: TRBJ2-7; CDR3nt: TGTGCCATCAGTGAAAATAGCGGCCCACTGGGGGAGCAGTACTTC; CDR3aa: CAISENSGPLGEQYF
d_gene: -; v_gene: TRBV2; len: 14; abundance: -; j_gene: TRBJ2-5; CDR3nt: TGTGCCAGCACCCCTCGAGACAGCCAAGAGACCCAGTACTTC; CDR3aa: CASTPRDSQETQYF
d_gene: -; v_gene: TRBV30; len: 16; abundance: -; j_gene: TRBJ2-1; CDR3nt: TGTGCCTGGAGTGTCCCTTTGCGTTTGGTTGTTAATGAGCAGTTCTTC; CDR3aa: CAWSVPLRLVVNEQFF
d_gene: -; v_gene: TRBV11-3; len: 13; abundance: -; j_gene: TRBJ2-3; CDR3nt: TGTGCCAGCAGCTTACAGGCACGGGATACGCAGTATTTT; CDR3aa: CASSLQARDTQYF
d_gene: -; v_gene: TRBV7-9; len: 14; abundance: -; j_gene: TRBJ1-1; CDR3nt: TGTGCCAGCAGCTTAGAGAATCAAGGGGGAGAAGCTTTCTTT; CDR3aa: CASSLENQGGEAFF
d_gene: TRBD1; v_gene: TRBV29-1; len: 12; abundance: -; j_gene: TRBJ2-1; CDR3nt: TGCAGCGTGAGACAGGGAGTCAATGAGCAGTTCTTC; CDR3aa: CSVRQGVNEQFF
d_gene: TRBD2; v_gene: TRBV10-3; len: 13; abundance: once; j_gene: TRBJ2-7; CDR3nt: TGTGCCATCAGTGGGACTAGTTCCTACGAGCAGTACTTC; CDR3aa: CAISGTSSYEQYF
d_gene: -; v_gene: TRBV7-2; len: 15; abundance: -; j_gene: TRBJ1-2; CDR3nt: TGTGCCAGCAGCTTAGAAAATAAGGGGGTGAGTGGCTACACCTTC; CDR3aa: CASSLENKGVSGYTF
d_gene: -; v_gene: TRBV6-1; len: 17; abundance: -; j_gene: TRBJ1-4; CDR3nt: TGTGCCAGCAGTGAAGAGACACCAATCGCAACTAATGAAAAACTGTTTTTT; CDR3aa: CASSEETPIATNEKLFF
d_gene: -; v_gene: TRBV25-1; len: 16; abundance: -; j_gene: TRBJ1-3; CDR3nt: TGTGCCAGCAGTGAAGGGGAGGTCCAGGGAGGAAACACCATATATTTT; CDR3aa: CASSEGEVQGGNTIYF
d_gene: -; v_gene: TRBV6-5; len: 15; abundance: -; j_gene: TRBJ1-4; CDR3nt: TGTGCCAGCAGTTACTCGCCCAGGGCTGAGGAAAAACTGTTTTTT; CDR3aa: CASSYSPRAEEKLFF
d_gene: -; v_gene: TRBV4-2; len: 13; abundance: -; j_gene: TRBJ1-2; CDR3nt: TGTGCCAGCAGCCAGGCAGGGAACTATGGCTACACCTTC; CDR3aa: CASSQAGNYGYTF
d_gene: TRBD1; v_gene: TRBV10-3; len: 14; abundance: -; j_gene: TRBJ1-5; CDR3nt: TGTGCCATCAGTGAAGGACAGGGAAATCAGCCCCAGCATTTT; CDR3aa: CAISEGQGNQPQHF
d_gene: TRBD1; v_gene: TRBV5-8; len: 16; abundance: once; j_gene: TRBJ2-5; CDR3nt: TGTGCCAGCAGCTTGGTGACAGGGGCCGTGGTCTGGACCCAGTACTTC; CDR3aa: CASSLVTGAVVWTQYF